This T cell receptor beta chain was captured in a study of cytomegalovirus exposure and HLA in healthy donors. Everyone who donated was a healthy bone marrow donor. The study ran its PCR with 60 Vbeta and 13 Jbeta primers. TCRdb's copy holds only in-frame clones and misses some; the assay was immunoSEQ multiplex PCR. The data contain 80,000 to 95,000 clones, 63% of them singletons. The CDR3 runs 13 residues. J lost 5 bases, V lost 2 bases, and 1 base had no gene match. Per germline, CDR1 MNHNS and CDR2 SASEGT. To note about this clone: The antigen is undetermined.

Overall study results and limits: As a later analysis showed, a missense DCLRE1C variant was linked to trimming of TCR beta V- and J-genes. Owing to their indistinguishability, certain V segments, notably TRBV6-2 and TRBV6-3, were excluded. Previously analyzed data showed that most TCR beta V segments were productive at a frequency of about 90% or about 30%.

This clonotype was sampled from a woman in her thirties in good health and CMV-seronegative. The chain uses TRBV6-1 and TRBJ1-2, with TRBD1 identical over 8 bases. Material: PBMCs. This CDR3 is CASSERTGYGYTF. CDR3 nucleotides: TGTGCCAGCAGTGAACGGACAGGGTATGGCTACACCTTC.